This T cell receptor (beta chain) comes out of a study of cytomegalovirus exposure and HLA in healthy donors (dated by TCRdb to 2015 to 2018). At the level of the whole study: The 666 repertoires of the first cohort and the 120 or so validation repertoires were produced on the same platform, according to a later analysis. A separate validation cohort of roughly 110 different subjects was used in addition to the roughly 700-subject first cohort. The aim of the study was to test whether cataloging public T cell receptors could identify signatures of past pathogen exposure. The study combined high-throughput TCR immunosequencing, statistical association of individual TCRs with disease status, and machine learning to predict cytomegalovirus infection status.

Library method: the immunoSEQ multiplex PCR assay. On the study's bioinformatics: A statistical classification framework was built for diagnosing cytomegalovirus status from the catalog of TCR beta chain sequences. The table was pulled from immuneACCESS by TCRdb, which kept in-frame rearrangements only. Such tables lose some clones; where checked, under half of the loss comes from unresolved V genes, and the rest has no known cause. V, J and clone size were drawn from that table, and D and trimming were deduced from the DNA. This sample is represented by roughly 150,000 clones; 94% of them were singletons. 1.5% to 2% of the sample is held by the ten biggest clonotypes. V was cut back by 1 base and J by 2 bases, leaving a gap of 15 bases between them. In the germline V gene, CDR1 corresponds to SGHAT and CDR2 to FQNNGV. Taken from cysteine to phenylalanine, the CDR3 has 16 residues. Here the CDR3 DNA is all that survives: 48 bases in frame from base 1.

Separate from the approximately 670-subject first cohort, the validation cohort of 95 to 150 subjects was the group to which the donors belonged. Concerning this clone: Its specific antigen is unknown. No much larger clonotype is one base removed from it; base qualities were not supplied.

Broader findings and caveats from the paper: All 120 or so repertoires were used to score co-occurrence in the validation cohort in a later analysis, because that analysis had no HLA typing for the cohort. According to the authors, the approach could potentially be generalized to other disease states and immunological phenotypes. Most TCR sequences were observed very rarely across donors, whereas some public TCRs were present in many individuals. In the study, around 150 TCR beta chains were listed as associated with cytomegalovirus. In vitro tests confirmed that three of the cytomegalovirus-associated TCR beta chains recognize cytomegalovirus antigens. A later analysis found that TCRs clustered in the first cohort also tended to co-occur in the roughly 110 validation repertoires, with 94% of cluster scores above 0. The classifier was reported to diagnose cytomegalovirus status with high specificity and sensitivity in both the original cohort and the validation cohort.

The rearranged segments are TRBV11-2 and TRBJ2-7; no D gene call is confident. Sequenced: PBMCs. The clonotype originates from a man younger than 30 in good health and CMV-seropositive. The nucleotide sequence is given as TGTGCCAGCAGCTTAGTACTAAGTAATTGGGCCTACGAGCAGTACTTC. Its protein reads: CASSLVLSNWAYEQYF.